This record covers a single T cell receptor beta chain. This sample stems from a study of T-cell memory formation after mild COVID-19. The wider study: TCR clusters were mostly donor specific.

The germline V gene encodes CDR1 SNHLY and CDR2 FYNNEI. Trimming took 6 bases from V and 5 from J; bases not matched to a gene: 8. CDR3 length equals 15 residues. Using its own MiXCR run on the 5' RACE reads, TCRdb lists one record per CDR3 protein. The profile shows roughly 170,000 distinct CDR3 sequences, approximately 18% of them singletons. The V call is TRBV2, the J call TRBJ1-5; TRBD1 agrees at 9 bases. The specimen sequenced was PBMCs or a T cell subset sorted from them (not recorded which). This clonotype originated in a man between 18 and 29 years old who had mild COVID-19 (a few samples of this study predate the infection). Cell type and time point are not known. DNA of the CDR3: TGTGCCAGCAGGGACAGGGGCGACTTTGATCAGCCCCAGCATTTT. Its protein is CASRDRGDFDQPQHF.